One and the same sample provided the 16 T cell receptor beta chains below, sequenced in a study of control samples from healthy donors and cancer patients. Only in-frame clones appear in the TCRdb table, and some are missing; sequencing was by immunoSEQ multiplex PCR. The data hold 180,000 or so clones, with just under 95% observed a single time. Sequencing input: blood. All receptors derive from a woman aged 55-70 years in good health.

The J gene is TRBJ1-4, the V gene TRBV28, with a possible D match to TRBD1 (5 bases). This CDR3 spans 14 amino acids. Looked up from germline, CDR1 is MDHEN and CDR2 is SYDVKM. V gave up 5 bases and J gave up 14 bases, with 21 bases separating them. CDR3 coding DNA: TGTGCCAGCAGTCGAGAGCAGTCAGGGAGGTTCCTGTTTTTT. Its protein product is CASSREQSGRFLFF. Supplemented by reference TRBV28 and TRBJ1-4, the full variable domain reads DVKVTQSSRYLVKRTGEKVFLECVQDMDHENMFWYRQDPGLGLRLIYFSYDVKMKEKGDIPEGYSVSREKKERFSLILESASTNQTSMYLCASSREQSGRFLFFGSGTQLSVL.

The rearrangement links TRBV7-9 to TRBJ2-7, with D unclear. The CDR3 consists of 11 residues. Germline V lookup: CDR1 SEHNR, CDR2 FQNEAQ (reference sequence). Trimming removed 8 bases from V and 4 bases from J, with 9 bases in between. CDR3 amino acids: CASGKQYEQYF. In nucleotides, the CDR3 is TGTGCCAGCGGAAAACAGTACGAGCAGTACTTC.

The chain uses TRBV18 and TRBJ2-5, with 7 bases identical to TRBD1. V was pared by 2 bases and J by 5 bases, with 2 bases of the junction left unmatched. This CDR3 contains 13 residues. Germline V gives CDR1 KGHSH, CDR2 LQKENI. CDR3 amino acids: CASSPATGETQYF. CDR3 nucleotide sequence: TGTGCCAGCTCACCAGCGACAGGGGAGACCCAGTACTTC.

This clone has a single count. This chain uses TRBV29-1 with TRBJ1-2, with D possibly matching TRBD1 (6 bases). Germline V gene lookup returns CDR1 SQVTM and CDR2 ANQGSEA. The CDR3 length is 12 residues. V lost 3 bases and J 7 bases, leaving 12 bases between the germline ends. CDR3: CSVDYREGGYTF. The CDR3 DNA follows: TGCAGCGTTGATTACAGGGAGGGTGGCTACACCTTC.

The genes are TRBV4-3 and TRBJ2-6; D gene uncertain. The V gene's germline CDR1 is LGHNA and CDR2 YSLEER. V lost 1 base to trimming and J lost 0 bases, with 7 bases between them. CDR3 length equals 16 residues. DNA of the CDR3: TGCGCCAGCAGCCAAGTGGGCCCCTCTGGGGCCAACGTCCTGACTTTC. This sequence encodes CASSQVGPSGANVLTF.

The CDR3 DNA sequence: TGTGCCACCAGTGATTCAACCGGGACAGGGGTTATAGGTGAGCAGTTCTTC. It yields the protein CATSDSTGTGVIGEQFF. The rearrangement joins TRBV24-1 to TRBJ2-1; 10 bases align to TRBD1. The CDR3 is made up of 17 amino acids. The germline gives CDR1 KGHDR, CDR2 SFDVKD. The trim removed 2 bases at V and 9 bases at J, leaving 12 bases unmatched.

This clone appeared a few times. The J gene is TRBJ2-3, the V gene TRBV7-2; 11 bases are a match to TRBD2. The V gene end was trimmed by 5 bases and the J gene end by 4 bases; junction bases not matched to a gene: 5. Germline-derived CDR1 and CDR2 are SGHTA and FQGNSA. The CDR3 runs to 15 residues. The CDR3, as DNA: TGTGCCAGCAGCCTTAGCGGGGGGGCGTCAGATACGCAGTATTTT. Translating it yields CASSLSGGASDTQYF.

The CDR3 loop is CATRGLDLAFF. The CDR3 coding sequence is TGTGCCACGAGGGGCCTGGACTTAGCTTTCTTT. The J gene is TRBJ1-1, the V gene TRBV10-3, with D perhaps TRBD1 (5 bases). V was cut by 10 bases and J by 10 bases, with 16 bases left in between. This CDR3 spans 11 amino acids. In germline, CDR1 is ENHRY, CDR2 SYGVKD.

This clone was observed a single time. V gene TRBV5-4 combines with J gene TRBJ2-2, with TRBD1 matching over 8 bases. CDR3 size: 16 residues. CDR1 and CDR2 from the germline V gene are SGHNT and YYREEE (reference sequence). The junction had 11 bases not matched to a gene; V was cut back by 4 bases and J by 6 bases. The CDR3, as DNA: TGTGCCAGCAGCCTCCGAGAGACAGGGGCGGCCGGGGAGCTGTTTTTT. This sequence encodes CASSLRETGAAGELFF.

CDR3 residues: CASSPAGPDGGYTF. CDR3 DNA: TGTGCCAGCAGCCCGGCGGGGCCCGATGGGGGCTACACCTTC. V usage is TRBV7-2 and J usage is TRBJ1-2; tentatively, D is TRBD1 (5 bases). Germline assignment: CDR1 SGHTA and CDR2 FQGNSA. V shed 5 bases and J shed 8 bases, with 18 bases lying between them. The CDR3 loop spans 14 amino acids. Using reference TRBV7-2 and TRBJ1-2 for the parts outside the CDR3, the full variable domain is GAGVSQSPSNKVTEKGKDVELRCDPISGHTALYWYRQSLGQGLEFLIYFQGNSAPDKSGLPSDRFSAERTGGSVSTLTIQRTQQEDSAVYLCASSPAGPDGGYTFGSGTRLTVV.

The chain couples TRBV7-2 to TRBJ1-5, with a weak D call TRBD1 (5 bases). Germline assignment: CDR1 SGHTA and CDR2 FQGNSA. V lost 0 bases, J lost 6 bases, and 12 bases lay in between. This CDR3 is 15 amino acids long. CDR3 amino acids: CASSLAPGGVQPQHF. The CDR3 nucleotides are TGTGCCAGCAGCTTAGCCCCGGGAGGGGTTCAGCCCCAGCATTTT.

The gene calls are TRBV3-1 (or the pseudogene TRBV3-2) and TRBJ1-1; 8 bases map to TRBD1. V was pared by 4 bases and J by 1 base, with 8 bases of the junction left unmatched. The CDR3 has 16 residues. Per germline, CDR1 LGHDT and CDR2 YNNKEL (reference sequence). The CDR3 loop reads CASSPQGAVRNTEAFF. The CDR3 DNA reads as TGTGCCAGCAGCCCGCAGGGGGCAGTTAGGAACACTGAAGCTTTCTTT.

The chain links TRBV5-5 to TRBJ1-2; D remains ambiguous. The V and J ends lost 0 bases and 0 bases respectively, with 6 bases between them. The CDR3 has 14 amino acids. Germline V gene data show CDR1 as SGHKS and CDR2 as YYEKEE (reference sequence). The CDR3 DNA reads as TGTGCCAGCAGCTTGGAAGGTACTAACTATGGCTACACCTTC. Translating it yields CASSLEGTNYGYTF.

This clone was detected once. The V call is TRBV30, the J call TRBJ1-1; D call uncertain. The CDR3 loop spans 11 amino acids. Trimming removed 0 bases at V and 4 bases at J, with 3 bases between. Germline V gives CDR1 GTSNPN, CDR2 SVGIG (reference sequence). This CDR3 reads CAWSVGTEAFF. CDR3 nucleotide sequence: TGTGCCTGGAGTGTGGGCACTGAAGCTTTCTTT.

The chain links TRBV7-8 to TRBJ2-1; unclear D gene. V was pared by 4 bases and J by 2 bases, with 3 bases between. The CDR3 is 12 amino acids. CDR1 and CDR2 from the germline V gene are SGHVS and FQNEAQ. The DNA for the CDR3 is TGTGCCAGCAGCTCGGCCTACAATGAGCAGTTCTTC. Protein: CASSSAYNEQFF.

The V call is TRBV3-1 (or the pseudogene TRBV3-2), the J call TRBJ1-4, with a tentative D call TRBD1 (5 bases). The V gene's germline CDR1 is LGHDT and CDR2 YNNKEL (reference sequence). The CDR3 loop spans 19 amino acids. The V end was cut by 0 bases, the J end by 0 bases, with 17 bases between. CDR3 residues: CASSQDPTDKDPTNEKLFF. CDR3 DNA: TGTGCCAGCAGCCAAGATCCGACAGACAAAGACCCAACTAATGAAAAACTGTTTTTT.